Listed here is a single T cell receptor (beta chain). This receptor's antigen is unknown. The source of the sample is a study of cytomegalovirus exposure and HLA in healthy donors (TCRdb year 2017). Turning to the overall study: According to an earlier analysis of several hundred of the donors, roughly 180 million T cells yielded over 100 million unique TCR beta sequences and around 280 Gb of sequence data. About 330 gigabases of sequencing data and around 80 million unique TCR sequences made up an early release that covered under 750 HLA-typed donors. The genetic ancestry cluster associated with self-reported Caucasian donors included over 80% of the 398 genotyped donors. The study aimed to test whether cataloging public T cell receptors could reveal signatures of past pathogen exposure. The study used immunosequencing to profile the T cell repertoires of 666 subjects and linked those repertoires to cytomegalovirus serostatus. In addition to the first cohort of 500 to 850 subjects, a separate validation cohort of 100 to 150 different subjects was used. To predict cytomegalovirus infection status, the study brought together high-throughput TCR immunosequencing, statistical association of individual TCRs with disease status, and machine learning. A later analysis re-examined previously published TCR beta repertoires from just over 650 donors and added high-resolution HLA genotyping to investigate patterns of TCR occurrence. The later analysis used no new phenotypic data to find candidate immune exposures, relying instead on TCR beta sequences and their occurrence across donors. An earlier analysis of more than 450 of the donors used high-throughput TCR beta sequencing to judge whether each TCR beta V gene segment behaved as functional or pseudogenic. Alongside the repertoire data, information on donor age, sex, ethnicity and CMV serostatus was compiled. A later genetic analysis used genome-wide SNP genotypes for about 65% of the 666 donors, treating that subset as a discovery cohort. Every discovery cohort repertoire had been produced on one sequencing platform. Both class I and class II loci were covered by HLA typing, at four-digit resolution. The number of typed donors differed by locus: about 629-640 for A, B, C, DRB1 and DQB1; approximately 530 for DQA1; 606 for DPA1; and around 470 for DPB1. Because of strong linkage in the cohort, roughly five DR-DQ haplotypes were treated as single units for association and clustering. Across approximately 400 genotyped donors of the cohort, an average of roughly 250,000 unique TCR beta nucleotide sequences per donor were sequenced, and 15% to 20% of those sequences were non-productive. The investigation overall reported the following: Because some donors lacked HLA typing at each locus, the association tests relied only on the typed subset. When HLA alleles, especially DR and DQ, strongly co-occurred, TCR associations were difficult to assign to individual alleles. In an earlier analysis of several hundred of the donors, most TCR beta V segments were observed in productive rearrangements about 90% or about 30% of the time, broadly matching IMGT annotations. A later analysis found that TCR association rates varied across HLA loci, with DRB1 alleles showing the most associated TCRs and HLA-C alleles the fewest. In a later analysis, HLA-associated TCR beta chains were found to be more clonally expanded and to have lower generation probabilities than equally common non-associated chains. A further reported finding was that TCR beta sequences accurately predicted the HLA-A and HLA-B alleles for most subjects in the first cohort. In this cohort, only TCR beta chains were sequenced, and detectable features were limited by the absence of alpha or paired-chain data. For the cohort, immune exposure information was limited to CMV serostatus. While some public TCRs were present in many individuals, most TCR sequences turned up only very rarely across donors. Compared with the 666-donor mean, donors in an Asian-associated ancestry cluster had fewer N-insertions in productive TCRs, according to a later genetic analysis. The study listed 150 to 200 TCR beta chains as associated with cytomegalovirus. Because the 87-base-pair reads could not distinguish some IMGT-functional V segments, including TRBV6-2 and TRBV6-3, those segments were excluded. A later analysis reported that several top co-occurrence clusters appeared linked to parvovirus B19, influenza, CMV and Epstein-Barr virus. A later analysis found that most CMV-associated TCR beta chains appeared HLA-restricted, with HLA associations seemingly driven largely by CMV exposure. The classifier was reported to diagnose cytomegalovirus status with high specificity and sensitivity in both the original cohort and the validation cohort. Linkage disequilibrium might explain the correlated functional status among segregating V segments, but an unknown experimental factor could not be excluded. Because counts were too low, about 18 rarely observed V segments, including chromosome 9 orphons, were excluded from the earlier analysis of 500 to 700 of the donors. It was suggested by the authors that the approach could potentially be generalized to other disease states and immunological phenotypes. V-gene and J-gene trimming of TCR beta chains was associated with a missense DCLRE1C variant in a later genetic analysis, and the association was replicated in an independent cohort. A group of highly shared sequence variants was considered likely to be a technical artifact of the sequencing pipeline. Roughly uniform sequencing depth across donors was assumed in presence/absence analyses, although this assumption may not hold. In vitro tests confirmed that a few of the cytomegalovirus-associated TCR beta chains recognize cytomegalovirus antigens. Specific HLA alleles were associated with some 15,000 TCR beta sequences at a false discovery rate of 0.05 in a later analysis.

The library came from the immunoSEQ multiplex PCR assay. The multiplex PCR relied on a mix of 60 forward primers for TCR Vbeta segments and 13 reverse primers for TCR Jbeta segments. A multiplex PCR assay on genomic DNA amplified the CDR3 region of rearranged TCR beta genes. The amplified TCR beta libraries were sequenced on the Illumina HiSeq System as 87-base-pair reads. From the authors' description of their analysis: In a later analysis, some 80 million unique TCR beta chains were counted across the roughly 700 repertoires, and roughly 10 million of these chains were shared by at least two donors. Raw reads were error-corrected and collapsed into unique sequences by a nearest-neighbor algorithm in which closely related sequences were merged to remove PCR and sequencing errors. V, D and J gene segments were assigned by aligning CDR3 sequences to IMGT reference sequences. For a sequence to be retained, a match of at least six nucleotides to both a V gene segment and a J gene segment was required. Rearrangements were classified as productive when the CDR3 lacked stop codons and remained in frame with V and J, and all other rearrangements were classified as non-productive. CDR3 was defined according to IMGT convention as the region running from the second conserved V-encoded cysteine to the conserved J-encoded phenylalanine. The earlier analysis of roughly 590 of the donors excluded sequences that lacked an unambiguous match to a single V gene segment. An earlier analysis of 587 of the donors called V segments functional above 56.7% productive rearrangements and segregating when the between-donor standard deviation exceeded 5%. A statistical classification framework was developed to diagnose cytomegalovirus status using the catalog of TCR beta chain sequences. V and J gene assignment, in a later analysis, came from comparing TCR nucleotide sequences with IMGT/GENE-DB human TR gene sequences. The TCRdist pipeline was used in a later analysis to assign CDR3 sequences and most-parsimonious VDJ recombination scenarios. A later analysis defined each TCR beta chain by its CDR3 amino acid sequence plus V-gene family, and excluded reads lacking a unique V-gene family. A later analysis removed roughly 590 highly shared, low-generation-probability nucleotide sequences to deal with suspected cross-contamination and a sequencing artifact. For each public chain, a later analysis derived a clonal expansion index from normalized ranks of inferred template counts within each repertoire. A later analysis computed generation probabilities with a VDJ recombination model fitted to out-of-frame rearrangements, and checked the results against IGoR. A later analysis scored TCR-TCR, TCR-HLA and TCR-CMV co-occurrence with hypergeometric tests, applying a repertoire-size bias correction to TCR pairs. A later analysis estimated false discovery rates by permuting HLA or CMV assignments 20 times. In a later analysis, co-occurring TCRs were grouped using DBSCAN, with TCRdist sequence similarity added in when clustering inside HLA-allele-positive subsets. Co-occurrence clustering excluded repertoires with fewer than 30,000 or more than 120,000 public chains, plus five with anomalous nucleotide sharing. The immuneACCESS repertoire file appears here via TCRdb, limited to in-frame rearrangements. These files lack a portion of the clones; in checked studies, under half of the deficit traces to unresolved V genes, and the cause of the others is not known. D and trimming were read from the DNA, whereas the V and J calls and clone size are those reported in that table. The table for this sample records 200,000 or so clones. In total, the top ten clones hold almost 0.75% of the sample.

The cohort consisted of approximately 690 healthy bone marrow donors. All cohort members were sampled while nominally healthy, although unrecorded immune exposures were likely present. The donor was CMV seronegative and was included in the group of about 350 seronegative cohort members. A peripheral blood sample was provided by each donor, and peripheral blood mononuclear cells were used for TCR beta sequencing. The Qiagen DNeasy Blood Extraction Kit was used to extract genomic DNA from the blood cell samples. From the cysteine through the phenylalanine, the CDR3 covers 12 amino acids. Of all the DNA, just the CDR3 is kept, 36 bases in frame from base 1. CDR1 and CDR2 are read off the germline V gene (reference sequence) as SEHNR and FQNEAQ. The V and J ends are trimmed by 6 bases and 7 bases, leaving 9 bases between them.

Recombination linked TRBV7-9 to TRBJ1-4; the D region possibly corresponds to TRBD1 (5 bases align). The sequenced material came from PBMCs. This sequence originates from a boy aged 5 to 17 in good health and CMV-seronegative. The sequenced DNA is TGTGCCAGCAGGGGGCAGGGTGAAAAACTGTTTTTT. This is translated as CASRGQGEKLFF.